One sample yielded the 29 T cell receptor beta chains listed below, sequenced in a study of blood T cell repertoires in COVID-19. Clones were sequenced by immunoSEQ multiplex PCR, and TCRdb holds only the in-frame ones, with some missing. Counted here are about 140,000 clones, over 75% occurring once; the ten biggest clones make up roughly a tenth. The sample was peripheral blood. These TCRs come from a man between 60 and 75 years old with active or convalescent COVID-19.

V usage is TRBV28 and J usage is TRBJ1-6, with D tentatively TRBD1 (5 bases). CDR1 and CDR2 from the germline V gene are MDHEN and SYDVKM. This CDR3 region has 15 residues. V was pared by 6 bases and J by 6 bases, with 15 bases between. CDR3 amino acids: CASRQNGGINSPLHF. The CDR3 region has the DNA TGTGCCAGCAGACAAAACGGGGGTATTAATTCACCCCTCCACTTT.

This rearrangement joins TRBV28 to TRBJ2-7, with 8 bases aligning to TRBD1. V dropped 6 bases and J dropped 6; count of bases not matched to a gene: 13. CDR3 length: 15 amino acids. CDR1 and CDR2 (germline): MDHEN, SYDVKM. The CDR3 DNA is TGTGCCAGCAGACCGACAGGGGTACGCCTAGGCGAGCAGTACTTC. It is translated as CASRPTGVRLGEQYF.

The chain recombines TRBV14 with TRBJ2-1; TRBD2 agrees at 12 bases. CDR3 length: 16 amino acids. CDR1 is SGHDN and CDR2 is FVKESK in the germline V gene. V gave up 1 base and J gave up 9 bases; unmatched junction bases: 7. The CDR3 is CASSQGRTSGIGEQFF. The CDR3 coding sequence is TGTGCCAGCAGCCAAGGAAGGACTAGCGGGATAGGTGAGCAGTTCTTC.

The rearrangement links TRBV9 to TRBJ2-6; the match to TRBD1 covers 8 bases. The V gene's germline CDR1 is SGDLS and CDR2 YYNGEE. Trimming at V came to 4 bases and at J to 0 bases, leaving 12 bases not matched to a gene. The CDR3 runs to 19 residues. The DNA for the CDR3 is TGTGCCAGCAGCTTCCGGGACAGGCTTTCCTCCTCTGGGGCCAACGTCCTGACTTTC. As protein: CASSFRDRLSSSGANVLTF.

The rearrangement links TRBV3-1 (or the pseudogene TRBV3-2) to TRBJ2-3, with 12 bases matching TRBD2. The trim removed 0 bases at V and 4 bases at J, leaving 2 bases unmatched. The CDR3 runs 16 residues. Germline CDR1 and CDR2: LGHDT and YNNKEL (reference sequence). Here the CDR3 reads CASSQEASGRADTQYF. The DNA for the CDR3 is TGTGCCAGCAGCCAAGAGGCTAGCGGGAGGGCAGATACGCAGTATTTT.

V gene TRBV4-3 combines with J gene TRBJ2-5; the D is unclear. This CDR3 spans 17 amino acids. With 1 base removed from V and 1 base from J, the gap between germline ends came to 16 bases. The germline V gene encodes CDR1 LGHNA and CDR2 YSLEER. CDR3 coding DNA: TGCGCCAGCAGCCAAGCCGACGGAGCCGCCCTCCAAGAGACCCAGTACTTC. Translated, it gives CASSQADGAALQETQYF.

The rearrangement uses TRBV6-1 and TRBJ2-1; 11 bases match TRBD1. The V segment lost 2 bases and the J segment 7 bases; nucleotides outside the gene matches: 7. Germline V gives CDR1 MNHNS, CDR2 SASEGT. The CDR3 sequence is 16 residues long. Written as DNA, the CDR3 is TGTGCCAGCAGTGAATGGGGGACAGGGGGTTTAAATGAGCAGTTCTTC. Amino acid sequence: CASSEWGTGGLNEQFF.

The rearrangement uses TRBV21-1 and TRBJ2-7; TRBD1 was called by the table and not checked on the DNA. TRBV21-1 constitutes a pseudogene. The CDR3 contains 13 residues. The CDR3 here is CASSKGAHYEQYF. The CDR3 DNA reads TGTGCCAGCAGCAAAGGGGCTCACTACGAGCAGTACTTC.

The CDR3 region is CSVGTGGYEQYF. CDR3 sequence (DNA): TGCAGCGTTGGTACAGGGGGCTACGAGCAGTACTTC. The rearrangement links TRBV29-1 to TRBJ2-7, with TRBD1 identical over 8 bases. Germline-derived CDR1 and CDR2 are SQVTM and ANQGSEA. The CDR3 has 12 residues. J gave up 3 bases and V 4 bases, and 2 bases lay outside the gene matches.

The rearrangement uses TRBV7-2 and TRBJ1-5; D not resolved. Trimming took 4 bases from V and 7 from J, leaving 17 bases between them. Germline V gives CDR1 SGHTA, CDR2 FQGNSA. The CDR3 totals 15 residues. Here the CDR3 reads CASSSHGGSNQPQHF. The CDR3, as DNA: TGTGCCAGCAGCTCTCACGGAGGGTCAAACCAGCCCCAGCATTTT.

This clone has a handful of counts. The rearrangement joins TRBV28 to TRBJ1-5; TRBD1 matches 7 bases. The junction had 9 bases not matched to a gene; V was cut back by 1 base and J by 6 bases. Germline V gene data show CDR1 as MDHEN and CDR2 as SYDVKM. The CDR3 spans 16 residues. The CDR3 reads CASSLFPTGRSQPQHF. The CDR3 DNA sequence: TGTGCCAGCAGTTTATTTCCGACAGGGAGATCTCAGCCCCAGCATTTT.

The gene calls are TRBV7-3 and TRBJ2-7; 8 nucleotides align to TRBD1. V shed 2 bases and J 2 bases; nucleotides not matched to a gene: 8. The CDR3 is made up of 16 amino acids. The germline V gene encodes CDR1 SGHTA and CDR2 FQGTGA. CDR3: CASSLFRDRSTYEQYF. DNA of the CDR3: TGTGCCAGCAGCTTATTTAGGGACAGGTCAACCTACGAGCAGTACTTC.

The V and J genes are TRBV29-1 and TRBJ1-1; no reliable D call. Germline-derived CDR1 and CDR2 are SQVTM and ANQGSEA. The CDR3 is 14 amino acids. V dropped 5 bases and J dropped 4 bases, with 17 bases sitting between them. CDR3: CSVIPPGQPTEAFF. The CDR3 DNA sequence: TGCAGCGTTATCCCCCCAGGTCAACCCACTGAAGCTTTCTTT.

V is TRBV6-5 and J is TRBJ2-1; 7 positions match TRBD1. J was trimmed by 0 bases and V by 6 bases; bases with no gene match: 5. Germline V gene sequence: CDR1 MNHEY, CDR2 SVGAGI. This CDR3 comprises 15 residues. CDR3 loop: CASRVGQYSYNEQFF. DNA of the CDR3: TGTGCCAGCAGGGTGGGACAGTACTCCTACAATGAGCAGTTCTTC.

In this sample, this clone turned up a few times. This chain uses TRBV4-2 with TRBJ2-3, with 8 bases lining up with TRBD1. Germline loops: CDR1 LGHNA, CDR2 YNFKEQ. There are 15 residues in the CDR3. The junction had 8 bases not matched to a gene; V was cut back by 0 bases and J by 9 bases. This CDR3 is CASSQDLTGVRTQYF. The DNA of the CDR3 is TGTGCCAGCAGCCAAGATTTGACAGGGGTTCGCACGCAGTATTTT.

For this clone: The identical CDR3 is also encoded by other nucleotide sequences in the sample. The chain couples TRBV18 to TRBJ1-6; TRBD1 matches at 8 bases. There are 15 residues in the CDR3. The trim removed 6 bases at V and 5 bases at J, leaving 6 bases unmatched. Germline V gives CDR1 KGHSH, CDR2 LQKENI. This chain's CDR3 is CASSLGTGDNSPLHF. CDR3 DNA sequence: TGTGCCAGCTCTCTCGGGACAGGAGATAATTCACCCCTCCACTTT.

In DNA, the CDR3 is TGTGCCAGCAGCCCGCCCCTGGAGGGGCCCTACGAGCAGTACTTC. Protein sequence: CASSPPLEGPYEQYF. The V call is TRBV11-3, the J call TRBJ2-7, with D perhaps matching TRBD2 (6 bases). Trimming removed 5 bases from V and 2 bases from J, with 16 bases in between. In germline, CDR1 is SGHNT, CDR2 YENEEA. This CDR3 region has 15 residues.

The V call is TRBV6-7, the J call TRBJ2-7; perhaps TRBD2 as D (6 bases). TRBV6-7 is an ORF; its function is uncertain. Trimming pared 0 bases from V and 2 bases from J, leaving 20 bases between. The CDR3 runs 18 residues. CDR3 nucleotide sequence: TGTGCCAGCAGTTACTCGAATAGATTAGCGGCACCTCCCTACGAGCAGTACTTC. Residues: CASSYSNRLAAPPYEQYF.

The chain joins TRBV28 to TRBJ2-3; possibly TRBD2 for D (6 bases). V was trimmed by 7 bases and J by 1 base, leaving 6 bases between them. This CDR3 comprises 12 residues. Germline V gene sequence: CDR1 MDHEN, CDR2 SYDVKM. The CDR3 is CASTSGTDTQYF. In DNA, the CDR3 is TGTGCCAGCACTAGCGGCACAGATACGCAGTATTTT.

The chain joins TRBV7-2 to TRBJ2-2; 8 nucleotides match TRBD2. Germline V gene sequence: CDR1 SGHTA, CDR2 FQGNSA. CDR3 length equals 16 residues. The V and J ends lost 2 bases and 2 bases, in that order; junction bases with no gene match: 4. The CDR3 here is CASSLSGTSNTGELFF. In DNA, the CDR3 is TGTGCCAGCAGCTTATCCGGGACTAGTAACACCGGGGAGCTGTTTTTT. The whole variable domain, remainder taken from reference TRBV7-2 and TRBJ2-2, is GAGVSQSPSNKVTEKGKDVELRCDPISGHTALYWYRQSLGQGLEFLIYFQGNSAPDKSGLPSDRFSAERTGGSVSTLTIQRTQQEDSAVYLCASSLSGTSNTGELFFGEGSRLTVL.

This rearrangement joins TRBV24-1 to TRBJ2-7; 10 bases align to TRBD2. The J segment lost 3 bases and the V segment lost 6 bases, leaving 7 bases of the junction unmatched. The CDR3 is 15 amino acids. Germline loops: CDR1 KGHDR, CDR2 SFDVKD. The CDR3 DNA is TGTGCCACCAGTCGAGGCCTAGCGGGAGACTACGAGCAGTACTTC. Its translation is CATSRGLAGDYEQYF.

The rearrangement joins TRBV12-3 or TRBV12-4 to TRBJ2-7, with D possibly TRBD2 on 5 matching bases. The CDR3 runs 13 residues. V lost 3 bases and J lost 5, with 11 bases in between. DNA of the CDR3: TGTGCCAGCAGTTTCGGGGATATCCACGAGCAGTACTTC. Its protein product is CASSFGDIHEQYF.

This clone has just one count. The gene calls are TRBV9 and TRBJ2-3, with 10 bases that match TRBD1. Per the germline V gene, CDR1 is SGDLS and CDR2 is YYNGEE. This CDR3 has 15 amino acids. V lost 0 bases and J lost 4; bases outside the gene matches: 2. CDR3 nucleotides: TGTGCCAGCAGCGTAGAAGGACAGGGGGCAGATACGCAGTATTTT. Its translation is CASSVEGQGADTQYF. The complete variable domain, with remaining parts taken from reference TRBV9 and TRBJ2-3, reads DSGVTQTPKHLITATGQRVTLRCSPRSGDLSVYWYQQSLDQGLQFLIQYYNGEERAKGNILERFSAQQFPDLHSELNLSSLELGDSALYFCASSVEGQGADTQYFGPGTRLTVL.

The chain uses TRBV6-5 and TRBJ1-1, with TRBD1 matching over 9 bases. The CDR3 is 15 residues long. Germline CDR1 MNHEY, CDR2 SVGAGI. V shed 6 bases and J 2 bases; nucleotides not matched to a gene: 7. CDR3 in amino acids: CASSRDRVSNTEAFF. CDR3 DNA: TGTGCCAGCAGCCGGGACAGGGTAAGCAACACTGAAGCTTTCTTT.

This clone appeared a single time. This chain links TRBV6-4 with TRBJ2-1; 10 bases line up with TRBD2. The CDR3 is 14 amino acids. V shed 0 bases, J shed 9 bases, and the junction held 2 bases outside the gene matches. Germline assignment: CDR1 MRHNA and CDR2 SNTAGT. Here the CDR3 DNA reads TGTGCCAGCAGTGACTCGGGACTAGCGAGTGAGCAGTTCTTC. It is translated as CASSDSGLASEQFF.

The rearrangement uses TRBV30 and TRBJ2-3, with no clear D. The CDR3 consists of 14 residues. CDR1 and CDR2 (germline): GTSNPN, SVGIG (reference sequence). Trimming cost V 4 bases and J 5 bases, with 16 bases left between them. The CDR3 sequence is CAWNGPGSKDTQYF. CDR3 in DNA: TGTGCCTGGAACGGCCCGGGTTCGAAAGATACGCAGTATTTT. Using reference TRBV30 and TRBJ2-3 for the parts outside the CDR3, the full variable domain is SQTIHQWPATLVQPVGSPLSLECTVEGTSNPNLYWYRQAAGRGLQLLFYSVGIGQISSEVPQNLSASRPQDRQFILSSKKLLLSDSGFYLCAWNGPGSKDTQYFGPGTRLTVL.

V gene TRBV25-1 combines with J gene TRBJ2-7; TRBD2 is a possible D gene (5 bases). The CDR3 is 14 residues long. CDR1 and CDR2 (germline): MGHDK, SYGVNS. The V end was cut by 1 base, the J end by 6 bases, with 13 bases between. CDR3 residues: CASSEWRKGGEQYF. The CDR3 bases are TGTGCCAGCAGTGAATGGAGGAAAGGTGGCGAGCAGTACTTC.

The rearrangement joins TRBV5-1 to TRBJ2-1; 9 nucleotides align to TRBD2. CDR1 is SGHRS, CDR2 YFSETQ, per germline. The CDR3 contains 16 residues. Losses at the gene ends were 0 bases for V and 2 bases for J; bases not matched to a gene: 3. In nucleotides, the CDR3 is TGCGCCAGCAGCTTGGTGGCTAGCGGGACCTACAATGAGCAGTTCTTC. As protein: CASSLVASGTYNEQFF.

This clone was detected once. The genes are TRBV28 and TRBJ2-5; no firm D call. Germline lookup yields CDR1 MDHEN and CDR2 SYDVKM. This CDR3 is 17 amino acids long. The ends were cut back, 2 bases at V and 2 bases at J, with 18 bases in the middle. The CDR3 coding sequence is TGTGCCAGCAGTTTACTCCCCCGACGGGTCAAGCAAGAGACCCAGTACTTC. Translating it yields CASSLLPRRVKQETQYF.